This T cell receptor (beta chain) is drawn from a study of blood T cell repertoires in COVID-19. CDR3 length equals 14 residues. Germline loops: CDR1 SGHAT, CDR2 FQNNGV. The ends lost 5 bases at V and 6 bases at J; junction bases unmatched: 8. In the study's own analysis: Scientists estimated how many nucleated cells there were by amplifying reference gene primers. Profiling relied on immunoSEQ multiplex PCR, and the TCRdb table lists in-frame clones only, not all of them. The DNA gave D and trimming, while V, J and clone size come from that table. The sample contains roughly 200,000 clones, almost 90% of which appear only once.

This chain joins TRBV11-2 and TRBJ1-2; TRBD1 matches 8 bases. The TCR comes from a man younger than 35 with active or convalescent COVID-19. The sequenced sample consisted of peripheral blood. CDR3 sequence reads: CASSANRGSDGYTF. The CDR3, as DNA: TGTGCCAGCAGCGCGAACAGGGGGTCCGATGGCTACACCTTC. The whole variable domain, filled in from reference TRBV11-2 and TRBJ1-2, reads EAGVAQSPRYKIIEKRQSVAFWCNPISGHATLYWYQQILGQGPKLLIQFQNNGVVDDSQLPKDRFSAERLKGVDSTLKIQPAKLEDSAVYLCASSANRGSDGYTFGSGTRLTVV.